This entry lists 13 T cell receptor beta chains sequenced from one sample in a study of OX40 agonist ivuxolimab in advanced cancers. Sequencing used immunoSEQ multiplex PCR; TCRdb keeps in-frame clones, though not all of them. The sample records around 82,000 clones, 85% to 90% being singletons. Here the sequenced sample was CD4+ or CD8+ T cells sorted from blood, taken in a trial of the OX40 agonist ivuxolimab. The origin of the receptors is an adult with an advanced solid tumor such as melanoma, head and neck, liver or kidney cancer.

The chain is built from TRBV4-1 and TRBJ1-5; D might be TRBD1 (5 bases). Trimming cost V 1 base and J 4 bases, with 11 bases left between them. Germline-derived CDR1 and CDR2 are MGHRA and YSYEKL. The CDR3 covers 15 residues. For the CDR3, the DNA is TGCGCCAGCAGCCAAGGGTGGGGCGGAAATCAGCCCCAGCATTTT. The encoded protein is CASSQGWGGNQPQHF.

The chain combines TRBV27 with TRBJ2-1; 9 nucleotides line up with TRBD1. Germline values: CDR1 MNHEY, CDR2 SMNVEV (reference sequence). This CDR3 is built from 17 residues. V was clipped by 3 bases and J by 9 bases; unmatched bases: 15. CDR3 bases: TGTGCCAGCAGTTTCCCCGACAGGACAGGGGTAGCTGCTGAGCAGTTCTTC. The encoded protein is CASSFPDRTGVAAEQFF.

This clone was observed once. The genes are TRBV4-1 and TRBJ1-1; no reliable D call. CDR1 and CDR2 from the germline V gene are MGHRA and YSYEKL. The CDR3 is 13 residues long. The V end was cut by 1 base, the J end by 4 bases, with 7 bases between. CDR3 in DNA: TGCGCCAGCAGCCAAGCGCGGGGCACTGAAGCTTTCTTT. It encodes CASSQARGTEAFF.

The rearrangement uses TRBV6-5 and TRBJ2-7; 11 bases line up with TRBD2. The CDR3 length is 16 residues. Germline loops: CDR1 MNHEY, CDR2 SVGAGI. The V segment lost 0 bases and the J segment 6 bases; nucleotides outside the gene matches: 7. CDR3 sequence: CASSYSFLAGGPEQYF. Written as DNA, the CDR3 is TGTGCCAGCAGTTACTCGTTCCTAGCGGGAGGTCCCGAGCAGTACTTC.

The chain joins TRBV2 to TRBJ1-1; D may be TRBD1 (5 bases). The V and J ends lost 2 bases and 4 bases respectively, with 8 bases between them. The CDR3 has 13 amino acids. Per the germline V gene, CDR1 is SNHLY and CDR2 is FYNNEI. The CDR3 nucleotides read TGTGCCAGCAGTGAACCAGGGAGCACTGAAGCTTTCTTT. It is translated as CASSEPGSTEAFF.

The rearrangement joins TRBV27 to TRBJ1-5, with unresolved D. From germline, CDR1 is MNHEY and CDR2 SMNVEV (reference sequence). The ends were cut back, 10 bases at V and 1 base at J, with 20 bases in the middle. This CDR3 contains 16 residues. CDR3 DNA sequence: TGTGCCAACCCATCCCTGGCTCATCGGAGCAATCAGCCCCAGCATTTT. This codes for CANPSLAHRSNQPQHF.

The rearrangement uses TRBV9 and TRBJ2-1, with TRBD2 matching 11 bases. Germline loops: CDR1 SGDLS, CDR2 YYNGEE. This CDR3 spans 16 amino acids. The V gene end was trimmed by 3 bases and the J gene end by 0 bases; junction bases not matched to a gene: 2. Here the CDR3 DNA reads TGTGCCAGCAGCGAACTAGCGGGAGTCTCCTACAATGAGCAGTTCTTC. This encodes CASSELAGVSYNEQFF.

V gene TRBV30 combines with J gene TRBJ2-7, with D perhaps matching TRBD1 or TRBD2 (5 bases each). The CDR3 is 13 residues long. CDR1 GTSNPN and CDR2 SVGIG come from the germline V gene (reference sequence). Trimming removed 0 bases at V and 3 bases at J, with 9 bases between. CDR3 protein: CAWSVGDGYEQYF. CDR3 nucleotides: TGTGCCTGGAGTGTAGGGGACGGCTACGAGCAGTACTTC. Using reference TRBV30 and TRBJ2-7 for the parts outside the CDR3, the full variable domain is SQTIHQWPATLVQPVGSPLSLECTVEGTSNPNLYWYRQAAGRGLQLLFYSVGIGQISSEVPQNLSASRPQDRQFILSSKKLLLSDSGFYLCAWSVGDGYEQYFGPGTRLTVT.

The V and J genes are TRBV5-4 and TRBJ2-5; 7 bases fit TRBD2. V shed 4 bases and J 3 bases; nucleotides not matched to a gene: 6. The CDR3 loop spans 14 amino acids. Germline V gives CDR1 SGHNT, CDR2 YYREEE (reference sequence). The CDR3: CASSQSGTEETQYF. The CDR3 DNA reads as TGTGCCAGCAGCCAAAGCGGGACGGAAGAGACCCAGTACTTC. Combining the CDR3 with reference TRBV5-4 and TRBJ2-5 gives the whole variable domain ETGVTQSPTHLIKTRGQQVTLRCSSQSGHNTVSWYQQALGQGPQFIFQYYREEENGRGNFPPRFSGLQFPNYSSELNVNALELDDSALYLCASSQSGTEETQYFGPGTRLLVL.

J is TRBJ2-7 and V is TRBV4-2, with unresolved D. Germline CDR1 is LGHNA and CDR2 is YNFKEQ. Deletions cut 0 bases from V and 0 bases from J, with 12 bases between. The CDR3 has 16 residues. CDR3 in amino acids: CASSQDSPGSSYEQYF. The CDR3 DNA sequence: TGTGCCAGCAGCCAAGATTCACCAGGCAGCTCCTACGAGCAGTACTTC.

In DNA, the CDR3 is TGTGCCAGCAGCGTGGGGACAGGAATCTCAGGGAACATTCAGTACTTC. It yields the protein CASSVGTGISGNIQYF. This chain joins TRBV9 and TRBJ2-4; 8 bases align to TRBD1. J lost 7 bases, V lost 2 bases, and 11 bases had no gene match. Germline lookup yields CDR1 SGDLS and CDR2 YYNGEE. The CDR3 runs to 16 residues.

The V call is TRBV28, the J call TRBJ2-1, with 7 bases aligning to TRBD1. After removal of 2 bases from V and 4 bases from J, the junction contained 5 bases not matched to a gene. The CDR3 is 15 amino acids. The germline V gene encodes CDR1 MDHEN and CDR2 SYDVKM. The CDR3, as DNA: TGTGCCAGCAGTTTAGGGACAGATGGATACAATGAGCAGTTCTTC. Residues: CASSLGTDGYNEQFF.

The sample holds one count of this clone. The chain recombines TRBV12-2 with TRBJ2-4. TRBV12-2 is flagged as a pseudogene. The length of the CDR3 is 18 residues. Here the CDR3 reads CASRPRGPACLAKNIQYF. In DNA form, the CDR3 reads TGTGCAAGTCGTCCGAGGGGACCTGCCTGCCTAGCCAAAAACATTCAGTACTTC.